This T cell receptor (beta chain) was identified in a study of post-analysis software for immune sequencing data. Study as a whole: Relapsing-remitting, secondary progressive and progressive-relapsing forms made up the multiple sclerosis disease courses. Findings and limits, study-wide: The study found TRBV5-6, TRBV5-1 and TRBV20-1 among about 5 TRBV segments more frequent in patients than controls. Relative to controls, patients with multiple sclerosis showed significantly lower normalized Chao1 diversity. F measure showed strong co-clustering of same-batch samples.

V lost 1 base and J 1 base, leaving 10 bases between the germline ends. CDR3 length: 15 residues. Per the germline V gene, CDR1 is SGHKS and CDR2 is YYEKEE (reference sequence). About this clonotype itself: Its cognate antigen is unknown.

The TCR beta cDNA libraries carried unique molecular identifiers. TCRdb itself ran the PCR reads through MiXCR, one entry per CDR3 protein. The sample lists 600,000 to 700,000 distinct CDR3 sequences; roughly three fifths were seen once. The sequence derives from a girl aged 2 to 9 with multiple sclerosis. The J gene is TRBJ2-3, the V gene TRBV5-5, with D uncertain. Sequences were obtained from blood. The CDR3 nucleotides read TGTGCCAGCAGCTTGCTTGGGATCGGCACAGATACGCAGTATTTT. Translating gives CASSLLGIGTDTQYF.